This T cell receptor beta chain stems from a study of persistence of HIV-infected CD4 T cells. Study details: The sample holds CD4+ T cells responsive to CMV or HIV-1 Gag. Multiple blood draws of up to about 180 mL, except two donors with single leukapheresis.

Stimulation used approximately 9.5 ug/mL lysate from CMV-infected fibroblasts. CD40L/CD69 double-negative CD45RO-high memory CD4+ T cells were collected. Undetectable plasma HIV-1 RNA below 50 copies/mL lasted at least 4 years. Concerning this clone itself: Its antigen is undetermined.

Overall study findings and caveats: Antigen-responding cells were enriched for degenerate expanded CDR3beta sequences.

CDR1 and CDR2 (germline): LGHNA, YNFKEQ. The V gene lost 2 bases and the J gene lost 2 bases, with 4 bases spanning the gap. The CDR3 contains 12 residues. The immunoSEQ assay was version 4, run in survey mode. TCRdb's copy holds only in-frame clones and misses some; the assay was immunoSEQ multiplex PCR. The sample includes around 28,000 clones, roughly four fifths of them seen just once. Sequencing was performed on CD4+ T cells sorted from PBMCs after 18-hour stimulation, taken from a patient who received antiretroviral therapy. V and J are TRBV4-2 and TRBJ2-7; the D is unclear. This sequence originates from an adult man with HIV who was CMV-seropositive. The DNA for the CDR3 is TGTGCCAGCAGCCAAAATACCTACGAGCAGTACTTC. Protein product: CASSQNTYEQYF.